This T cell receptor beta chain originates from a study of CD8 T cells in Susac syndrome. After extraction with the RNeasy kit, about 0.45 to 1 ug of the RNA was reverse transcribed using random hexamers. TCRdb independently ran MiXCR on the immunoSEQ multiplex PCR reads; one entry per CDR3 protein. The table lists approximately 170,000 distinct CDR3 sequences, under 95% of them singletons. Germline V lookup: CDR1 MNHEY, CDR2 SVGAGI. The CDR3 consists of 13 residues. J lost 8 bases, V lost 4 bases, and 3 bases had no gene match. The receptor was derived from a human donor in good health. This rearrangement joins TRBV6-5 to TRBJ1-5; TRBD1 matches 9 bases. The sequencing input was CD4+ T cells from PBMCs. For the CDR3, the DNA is TGTGCCAGCAGTTCGACAGGGGGGAAGCCCCAGCATTTT. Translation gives CASSSTGGKPQHF.